A single sample gave rise to the 30 T cell receptor beta chains below, sequenced in a study of blood T cell repertoires in COVID-19 (dated by TCRdb to the early 2020s). The method was the immunoSEQ multiplex PCR assay. TCRdb took over this immuneACCESS table, retaining in-frame rearrangements with V and J assigned. Such tables are incomplete; in checked studies, under half of the missing clones stem from an unresolved V gene, and the remainder is unexplained. Present in this sample are 250,000 to 300,000 clones, 85% to 90% of which were seen just once. The ten largest make up roughly 4% of the sample. Sequencing was performed on peripheral blood. The receptor set was obtained from a man younger than 35 with active or convalescent COVID-19.

The chain combines TRBV11-2 with TRBJ1-2; D gene ambiguous. The CDR3 covers 11 residues. Between the trimmed V and J ends, which lost 1 base and 7 bases, there was a span of 4 bases. Germline assignment: CDR1 SGHAT and CDR2 FQNNGV. CDR3 sequence (DNA): TGTGCCAGCAGCTTAGGGGCTGGCTACACCTTC. Its protein product is CASSLGAGYTF.

The rearrangement uses TRBV4-3 and TRBJ2-3, with TRBD2 matching 8 bases. There are 16 residues in the CDR3. Looked up from germline, CDR1 is LGHNA and CDR2 is YSLEER. The junction had 10 bases not matched to a gene; V was cut back by 2 bases and J by 6 bases. This CDR3 is CASSQSWREAGDTQYF. DNA of the CDR3: TGCGCCAGCAGCCAAAGTTGGCGGGAGGCCGGGGATACGCAGTATTTT.

This chain joins TRBV5-1 and TRBJ2-1, with 10 bases fitting TRBD2. The CDR3 is made up of 16 amino acids. Germline-derived CDR1 and CDR2 are SGHRS and YFSETQ. J was trimmed by 12 bases and V by 5 bases; bases with no gene match: 17. The CDR3 nucleotides are TGCGCCAGCAGAAATAGCCTGGCTAGCGGGAGCAGGCGGCAGTTCTTC. It specifies CASRNSLASGSRRQFF.

This chain uses TRBV11-2 with TRBJ2-5; 9 bases fit TRBD2. CDR3 length: 14 amino acids. The junction had 6 bases not matched to a gene; V was cut back by 5 bases and J by 5 bases. Per the germline V gene, CDR1 is SGHAT and CDR2 is FQNNGV. The CDR3 nucleotides are TGTGCCAGCAGCCCATCTGCGGGGGGGGAGACCCAGTACTTC. Encoded protein: CASSPSAGGETQYF.

This clone was detected a few times. V usage is TRBV7-6 and J usage is TRBJ1-4; D is perhaps TRBD1 (5 bases). V gave up 5 bases and J gave up 3 bases, with 16 bases separating them. The germline gives CDR1 SGHVS, CDR2 FNYEAQ. This CDR3 spans 16 amino acids. CDR3 amino acids: CASSPRTGGANEKLFF. The CDR3 DNA reads as TGTGCCAGCAGCCCCCGGACGGGGGGGGCTAATGAAAAACTGTTTTTT.

The table lists this clone with a few counts. The chain joins TRBV9 to TRBJ2-7; D remains unclear. The CDR3 contains 13 residues. Germline V lookup: CDR1 SGDLS, CDR2 YYNGEE. V dropped 3 bases and J dropped 7 bases, with 14 bases sitting between them. Here the CDR3 DNA reads TGTGCCAGCAGCGGGGCCCCAGGTCGGGAGCAGTACTTC. It translates to CASSGAPGREQYF.

This chain connects TRBV28 to TRBJ1-1; D gene uncertain. Germline loops: CDR1 MDHEN, CDR2 SYDVKM. The CDR3 contains 17 residues. Trimming removed 6 bases from V and 1 base from J, with 21 bases in between. CDR3 nucleotides: TGTGCCAGCAGGCCCCACCCCGGGGTGAGAACGAACACTGAAGCTTTCTTT. This encodes CASRPHPGVRTNTEAFF.

The genes are TRBV27 and TRBJ2-1; 9 bases line up with TRBD2. The CDR3 totals 15 residues. Germline trimming cut 2 bases from V and 8 bases from J; bases unmatched to any gene: 7. Per germline, CDR1 MNHEY and CDR2 SMNVEV (reference sequence). The CDR3 coding sequence is TGTGCCAGCAGTTTAGCGGGAGGGACTTGGTATGAGCAGTTCTTC. Translated: CASSLAGGTWYEQFF.

This chain connects TRBV3-1 (or the pseudogene TRBV3-2) to TRBJ1-1, with 8 nucleotides matching TRBD1. Germline trimming cut 0 bases from V and 0 bases from J; bases unmatched to any gene: 3. Germline CDR1 and CDR2: LGHDT and YNNKEL (reference sequence). The CDR3 totals 16 residues. In nucleotides, the CDR3 is TGTGCCAGCAGCCAAGAAACCAGGGGGCTGAACACTGAAGCTTTCTTT. As protein: CASSQETRGLNTEAFF.

The chain couples TRBV27 to TRBJ1-1, with D perhaps TRBD1 (5 bases). Trimming removed 4 bases at V and 5 bases at J, with 20 bases between. CDR1 is MNHEY, CDR2 SMNVEV, per germline (reference sequence). The CDR3 contains 16 residues. CDR3 residues: CASSSYSLLRGTEAFF. In DNA form, the CDR3 reads TGTGCCAGCAGTTCCTATTCACTACTACGGGGGACTGAAGCTTTCTTT.

The CDR3 DNA is TGTGCCAGCAGCAAGCGGGTTGTAAGCGGAAACACCATATATTTT. Translating gives CASSKRVVSGNTIYF. This sequence joins TRBV7-3 and TRBJ1-3; D unclear. V lost 5 bases, J lost 4 bases, and 15 bases lay in between. The CDR3 runs 15 residues. Germline CDR1 SGHTA, CDR2 FQGTGA.

V usage is TRBV3-1 (or the pseudogene TRBV3-2) and J usage is TRBJ2-5; maybe TRBD2 (5 bases). Deletions cut 1 base from V and 5 bases from J, with 5 bases between. The CDR3 runs 12 residues. The germline V gene encodes CDR1 LGHDT and CDR2 YNNKEL (reference sequence). The CDR3 nucleotides read TGTGCCAGCAGCCAAGGCGGGGAGACCCAGTACTTC. Translated: CASSQGGETQYF.

The genes are TRBV6-1 and TRBJ1-2; maybe TRBD1 (6 bases). Germline V lookup: CDR1 MNHNS, CDR2 SASEGT. CDR3 length equals 13 residues. The V gene lost 7 bases and the J gene lost 4 bases, with 13 bases spanning the gap. CDR3: CASNRAFGYGYTF. CDR3 DNA sequence: TGTGCCAGCAACAGGGCTTTCGGCTATGGCTACACCTTC.

The V and J genes are TRBV10-3 and TRBJ2-3; 7 bases agree with TRBD2. Germline CDR1 ENHRY, CDR2 SYGVKD. Trimming at V came to 5 bases and at J to 6 bases, leaving 14 bases not matched to a gene. This CDR3 is 16 amino acids long. The CDR3 is CAISNKGAGVTDTQYF. CDR3 DNA sequence: TGTGCCATCAGTAATAAAGGTGCGGGGGTAACGGATACGCAGTATTTT.

The chain combines TRBV5-1 with TRBJ1-6; the D gene is possibly TRBD1 (6 bases). Germline loops: CDR1 SGHRS, CDR2 YFSETQ. This CDR3 has 16 amino acids. Trimming removed 0 bases at V and 10 bases at J, with 17 bases between. Here the CDR3 reads CASSLDKQGSLSPLHF. The DNA for the CDR3 is TGCGCCAGCAGCTTGGATAAACAGGGATCCCTCTCACCCCTCCACTTT.

This chain uses TRBV5-1 with TRBJ1-1; D is possibly TRBD1 (6 bases). Per germline, CDR1 SGHRS and CDR2 YFSETQ. This CDR3 comprises 14 residues. V was clipped by 4 bases and J by 2 bases, with 12 bases between them. CDR3 nucleotides: TGCGCCAGCAGCCCCAGAGGGGGTAACACTGAAGCTTTCTTT. Translation gives CASSPRGGNTEAFF.

This clone was seen only once. V and J are TRBV30 and TRBJ2-3; 10 bases match TRBD2. The germline gives CDR1 GTSNPN, CDR2 SVGIG (reference sequence). The V segment lost 3 bases and the J segment 9 bases; nucleotides outside the gene matches: 9. CDR3 length: 14 amino acids. CDR3 region: CAWSFPSGSLTQYF. CDR3 coding DNA: TGTGCCTGGAGCTTCCCTAGCGGGAGTCTGACGCAGTATTTT.

The chain couples TRBV6-1 to TRBJ2-5; D remains unclear. The V end was cut by 3 bases, the J end by 5 bases, with 16 bases between. The CDR3 loop spans 15 amino acids. CDR1 is MNHNS and CDR2 is SASEGT in the germline V gene. The CDR3 DNA reads as TGTGCCAGCAGTGAGGGTTCAGCGATGGAGGAGACCCAGTACTTC. Protein: CASSEGSAMEETQYF.

The J gene is TRBJ1-5, the V gene TRBV21-1; the table names TRBD1, a call not compared with the DNA. TRBV21-1 is given as a pseudogene. There are 11 residues in the CDR3. The CDR3: CASSPSQPQHF. The CDR3 DNA follows: TGTGCCAGCAGCCCCAGTCAGCCCCAGCATTTT.

To note about this clone: The same CDR3 arises from other DNA sequences in this sample as well. The chain couples TRBV6-1 to TRBJ1-5, with D unclear. The V end lost 0 bases, the J end lost 7 bases, and 7 bases lay between the germline ends. Germline CDR1 MNHNS, CDR2 SASEGT. The CDR3 has 13 amino acids. The CDR3: CASSEARGQPQHF. Written as DNA, the CDR3 is TGTGCCAGCAGTGAAGCGCGAGGGCAGCCCCAGCATTTT.

This chain connects TRBV4-1 to TRBJ1-5; possibly TRBD1 for D (6 bases). Between the trimmed V and J ends, which lost 4 bases and 0 bases, there was a span of 10 bases. Per germline, CDR1 MGHRA and CDR2 YSYEKL. The CDR3 contains 15 residues. CDR3 in DNA: TGCGCCAGCAGCCCTACAGGGAATAGCAATCAGCCCCAGCATTTT. Protein product: CASSPTGNSNQPQHF.

The V call is TRBV24-1, the J call TRBJ2-1; TRBD1 is a possible D gene (5 bases). Germline CDR1 reads KGHDR; CDR2 reads SFDVKD. CDR3 length: 15 residues. The germline V and J ends were trimmed by 3 bases and 9 bases, with 17 bases remaining between them. The CDR3 DNA follows: TGTGCCACCAGTGATAGGGTCAGGGAACACGGTGAGCAGTTCTTC. It specifies CATSDRVREHGEQFF.

This chain connects TRBV9 to TRBJ2-1; TRBD1 agrees at 7 bases. CDR3 length: 13 amino acids. Trimming at V came to 2 bases and at J to 8 bases, leaving 4 bases not matched to a gene. The germline CDR1 and CDR2 sequences are SGDLS and YYNGEE. CDR3: CASSVTGADEQFF. The CDR3 coding sequence is TGTGCCAGCAGCGTTACAGGGGCGGATGAGCAGTTCTTC. The full variable domain, completed using reference TRBV9 and TRBJ2-1, is DSGVTQTPKHLITATGQRVTLRCSPRSGDLSVYWYQQSLDQGLQFLIQYYNGEERAKGNILERFSAQQFPDLHSELNLSSLELGDSALYFCASSVTGADEQFFGPGTRLTVL.

This clone came up a few times. The gene calls are TRBV5-4 and TRBJ1-6, with a possible D match to TRBD1 (6 bases). The CDR3 is 15 residues long. The V gene lost 6 bases and the J gene lost 0 bases, with 10 bases spanning the gap. CDR1 is SGHNT, CDR2 YYREEE, per germline (reference sequence). Written as DNA, the CDR3 is TGTGCCAGCAAGCCGGACAGCTCCTATAATTCACCCCTCCACTTT. It encodes CASKPDSSYNSPLHF. The full variable domain, its missing parts supplied by reference TRBV5-4 and TRBJ1-6, is ETGVTQSPTHLIKTRGQQVTLRCSSQSGHNTVSWYQQALGQGPQFIFQYYREEENGRGNFPPRFSGLQFPNYSSELNVNALELDDSALYLCASKPDSSYNSPLHFGNGTRLTVT.

The chain uses TRBV29-1 and TRBJ1-1; maybe TRBD1 (5 bases). This CDR3 spans 14 amino acids. Deletions cut 0 bases from V and 0 bases from J, with 8 bases between. Germline-derived CDR1 and CDR2 are SQVTM and ANQGSEA. The CDR3 reads CSVEEGGMNTEAFF. CDR3 nucleotides: TGCAGCGTTGAAGAGGGGGGAATGAACACTGAAGCTTTCTTT.

The V call is TRBV7-2, the J call TRBJ2-7, with a possible D match to TRBD2 (5 bases). CDR3 size: 13 residues. In germline, CDR1 is SGHTA, CDR2 FQGNSA. V lost 7 bases and J lost 3, with 13 bases in between. The CDR3 protein is CASTLEGYYEQYF. The CDR3 bases are TGTGCCAGCACCCTCGAGGGATACTACGAGCAGTACTTC.

V gene TRBV7-9 combines with J gene TRBJ1-1; D may be TRBD1 (5 bases). The germline V and J ends were trimmed by 5 bases and 3 bases, with 13 bases remaining between them. CDR1 SEHNR and CDR2 FQNEAQ come from the germline V gene (reference sequence). This CDR3 has 14 amino acids. As DNA, the CDR3 is TGTGCCAGCAGCAGACAGCGATCCTACACTGAAGCTTTCTTT. Translation gives CASSRQRSYTEAFF.

V and J are TRBV2 and TRBJ1-1, with D hard to call. The CDR3 has 14 amino acids. Trimming left V 4 bases short and J 6 bases short, with 15 bases between. The germline V gene has CDR1 SNHLY and CDR2 FYNNEI. CDR3 nucleotide sequence: TGTGCCAGCAGTGTATTTCCGGAGGCCTCTGAAGCTTTCTTT. It specifies CASSVFPEASEAFF.

This chain joins TRBV7-2 and TRBJ2-2; 12 nucleotides agree with TRBD2. The CDR3 is 18 residues long. Trimming removed 2 bases from V and 4 bases from J; junction bases left unmatched: 8. CDR1 and CDR2 from the germline V gene are SGHTA and FQGNSA. CDR3: CASSLSPRLAGVTGELFF. CDR3 sequence (DNA): TGTGCCAGCAGCTTAAGCCCGCGACTAGCGGGAGTCACCGGGGAGCTGTTTTTT.

The chain carries TRBV25-1 and TRBJ2-1; unclear D gene. This CDR3 has 11 residues. Trimming shortened V by 7 bases and J by 5 bases, and 6 bases separated the two germline ends. The germline V gene encodes CDR1 MGHDK and CDR2 SYGVNS. CDR3 residues: CASTFDNEQFF. The CDR3 region has the DNA TGTGCCAGCACGTTCGACAATGAGCAGTTCTTC.